This T cell receptor (beta chain) emerged from a study of Graves' ophthalmopathy and Graves' hyperthyroidism. The V segment lost 2 bases and the J segment 4 bases; nucleotides outside the gene matches: 3. CDR1 and CDR2 from the germline V gene are SGHDN and FVKESK. The CDR3 totals 14 residues. All donors with ophthalmopathy were recorded as having moderate-to-severe activity, CAS ≥3, NOSPECS ≥4 and a duration under 3 months. This clonotype was seen a few times. CDR3 regions of TCR beta were amplified from RNA transcripts. First-round RT-PCR relied on HTBI primers, and a second-round multiplex PCR came next. TCRdb independently ran MiXCR on the multiplex PCR reads; one entry per CDR3 protein. The table records some 240,000 distinct CDR3 sequences, around 42% of them present only once.

The chain joins TRBV14 to TRBJ1-2; 8 positions match TRBD1. The receptor's source is an adult man with Graves' ophthalmopathy. Sequencing was done on a sample of peripheral blood. The CDR3 reads CASSQTDRVYGYTF. The CDR3 DNA sequence: TGTGCCAGCAGCCAAACGGACAGGGTCTATGGCTACACCTTC. Supplemented by reference TRBV14 and TRBJ1-2, the full variable domain reads EAGVTQFPSHSVIEKGQTVTLRCDPISGHDNLYWYRRVMGKEIKFLLHFVKESKQDESGMPNNRFLAERTGGTYSTLKVQPAELEDSGVYFCASSQTDRVYGYTFGSGTRLTVV.